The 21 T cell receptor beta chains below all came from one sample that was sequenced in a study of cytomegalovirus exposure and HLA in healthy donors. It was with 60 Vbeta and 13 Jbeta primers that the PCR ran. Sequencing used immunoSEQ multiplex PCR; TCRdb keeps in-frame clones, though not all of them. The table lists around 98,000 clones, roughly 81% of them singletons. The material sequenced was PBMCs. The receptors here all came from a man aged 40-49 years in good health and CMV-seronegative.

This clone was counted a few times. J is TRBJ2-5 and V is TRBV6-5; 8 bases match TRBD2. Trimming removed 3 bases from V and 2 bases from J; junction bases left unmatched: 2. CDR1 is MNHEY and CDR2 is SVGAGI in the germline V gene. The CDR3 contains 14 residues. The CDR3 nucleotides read TGTGCCAGCAGTTATAGCGGGGCACAAGAGACCCAGTACTTC. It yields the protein CASSYSGAQETQYF.

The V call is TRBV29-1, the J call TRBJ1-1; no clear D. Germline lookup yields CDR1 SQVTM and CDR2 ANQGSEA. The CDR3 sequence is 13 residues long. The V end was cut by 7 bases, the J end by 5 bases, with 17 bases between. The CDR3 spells CSGIHGGETEAFF. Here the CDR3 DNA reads TGCAGCGGCATCCACGGCGGGGAAACTGAAGCTTTCTTT.

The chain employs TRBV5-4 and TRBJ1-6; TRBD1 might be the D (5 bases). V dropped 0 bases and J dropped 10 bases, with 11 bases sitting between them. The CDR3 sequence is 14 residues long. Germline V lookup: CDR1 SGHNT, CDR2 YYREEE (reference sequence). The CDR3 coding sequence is TGTGCCAGCAGCTTGGAATCAGGGATCTCACCCCTCCACTTT. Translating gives CASSLESGISPLHF.

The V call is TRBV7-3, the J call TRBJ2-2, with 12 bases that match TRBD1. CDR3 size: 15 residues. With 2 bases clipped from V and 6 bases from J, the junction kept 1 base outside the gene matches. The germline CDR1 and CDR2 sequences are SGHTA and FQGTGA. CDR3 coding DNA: TGTGCCAGCAGCTTAGGGACAGGGGGCCCCGGGGAGCTGTTTTTT. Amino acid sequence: CASSLGTGGPGELFF.

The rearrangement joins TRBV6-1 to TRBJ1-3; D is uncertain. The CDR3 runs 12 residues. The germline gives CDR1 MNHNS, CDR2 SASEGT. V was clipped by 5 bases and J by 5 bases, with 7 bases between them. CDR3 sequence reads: CASSTGRNTIYF. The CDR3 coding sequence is TGTGCCAGCAGTACTGGTCGAAACACCATATATTTT.

The CDR3 is CASSPRDRGSYNSPLHF. The CDR3 DNA reads TGCGCCAGCAGCCCCAGAGACAGGGGATCCTATAATTCACCCCTCCACTTT. The chain carries TRBV5-1 and TRBJ1-6; 8 bases are a match to TRBD1. With V trimmed by 4 bases and J by 1 base, 7 bases remained unmatched. Germline CDR1 and CDR2: SGHRS and YFSETQ. CDR3 size: 17 residues.

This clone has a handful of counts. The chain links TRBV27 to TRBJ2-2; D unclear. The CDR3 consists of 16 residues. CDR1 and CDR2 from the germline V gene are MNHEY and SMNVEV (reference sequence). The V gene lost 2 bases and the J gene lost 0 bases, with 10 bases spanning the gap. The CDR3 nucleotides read TGTGCCAGCAGTTTAATGCGAGATGCGAACACCGGGGAGCTGTTTTTT. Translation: CASSLMRDANTGELFF.

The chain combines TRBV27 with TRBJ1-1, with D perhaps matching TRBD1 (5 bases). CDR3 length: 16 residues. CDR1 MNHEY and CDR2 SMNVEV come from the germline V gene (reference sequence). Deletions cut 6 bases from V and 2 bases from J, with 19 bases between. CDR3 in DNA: TGTGCCAGCAGCCCCCGAGCGGGGGGAACTAACACTGAAGCTTTCTTT. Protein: CASSPRAGGTNTEAFF.

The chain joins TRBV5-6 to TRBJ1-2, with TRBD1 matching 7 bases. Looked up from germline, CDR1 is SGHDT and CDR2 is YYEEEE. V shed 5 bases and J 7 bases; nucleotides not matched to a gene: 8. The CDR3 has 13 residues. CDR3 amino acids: CASSSGGVSGYTF. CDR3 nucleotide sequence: TGTGCCAGCAGTTCAGGGGGTGTCAGTGGCTACACCTTC.

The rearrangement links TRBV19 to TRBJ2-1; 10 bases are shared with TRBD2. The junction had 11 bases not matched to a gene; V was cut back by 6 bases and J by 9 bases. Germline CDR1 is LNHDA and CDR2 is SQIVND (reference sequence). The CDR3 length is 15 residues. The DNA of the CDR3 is TGTGCCAGTAGCCAGTGGCTAGCGGGGGTAGGTGAGCAGTTCTTC. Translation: CASSQWLAGVGEQFF.

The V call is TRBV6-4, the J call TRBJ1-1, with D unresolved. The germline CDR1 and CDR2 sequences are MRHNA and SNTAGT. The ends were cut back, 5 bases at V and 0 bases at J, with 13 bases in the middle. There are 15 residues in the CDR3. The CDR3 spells CASSTREAMNTEAFF. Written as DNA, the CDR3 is TGTGCCAGCAGTACCCGGGAAGCCATGAACACTGAAGCTTTCTTT.

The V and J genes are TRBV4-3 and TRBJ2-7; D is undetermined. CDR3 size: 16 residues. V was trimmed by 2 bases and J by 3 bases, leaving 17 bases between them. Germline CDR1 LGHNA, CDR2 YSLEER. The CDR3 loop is CASSQYQDIQYYEQYF. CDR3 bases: TGCGCCAGCAGCCAATATCAAGACATCCAATACTACGAGCAGTACTTC.

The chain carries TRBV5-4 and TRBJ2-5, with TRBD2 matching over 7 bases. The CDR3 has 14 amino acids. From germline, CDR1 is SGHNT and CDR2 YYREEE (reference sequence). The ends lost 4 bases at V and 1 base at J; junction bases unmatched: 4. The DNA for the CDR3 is TGTGCCAGCAGCCCGGGGGGATCCCAAGAGACCCAGTACTTC. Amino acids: CASSPGGSQETQYF.

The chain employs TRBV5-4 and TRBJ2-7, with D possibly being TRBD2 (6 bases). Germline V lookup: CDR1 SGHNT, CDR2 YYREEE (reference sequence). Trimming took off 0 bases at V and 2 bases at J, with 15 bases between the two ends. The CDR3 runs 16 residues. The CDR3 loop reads CASSLVGAGRAYEQYF. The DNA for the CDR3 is TGTGCCAGCAGCTTGGTAGGGGCGGGGCGGGCCTACGAGCAGTACTTC.

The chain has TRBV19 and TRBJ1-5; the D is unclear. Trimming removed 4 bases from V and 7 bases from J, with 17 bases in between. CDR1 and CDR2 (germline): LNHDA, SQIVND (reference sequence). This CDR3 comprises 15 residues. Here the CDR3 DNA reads TGTGCCAGTAGTACCCAACAACGTGGGGAGCAGCCCCAGCATTTT. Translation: CASSTQQRGEQPQHF.

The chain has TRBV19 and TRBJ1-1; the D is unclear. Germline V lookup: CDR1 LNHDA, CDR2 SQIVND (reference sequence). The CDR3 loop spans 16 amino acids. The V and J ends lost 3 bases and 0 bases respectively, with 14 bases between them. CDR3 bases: TGTGCCAGTAGTATCCGGGTGATCCCTATGAACACTGAAGCTTTCTTT. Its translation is CASSIRVIPMNTEAFF.

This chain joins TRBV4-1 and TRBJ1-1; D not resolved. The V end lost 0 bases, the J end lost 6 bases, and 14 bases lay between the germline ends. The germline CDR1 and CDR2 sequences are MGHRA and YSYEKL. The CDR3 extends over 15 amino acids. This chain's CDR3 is CASSQDRRGSAEAFF. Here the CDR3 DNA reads TGCGCCAGCAGCCAAGATAGGCGGGGTTCCGCTGAAGCTTTCTTT.

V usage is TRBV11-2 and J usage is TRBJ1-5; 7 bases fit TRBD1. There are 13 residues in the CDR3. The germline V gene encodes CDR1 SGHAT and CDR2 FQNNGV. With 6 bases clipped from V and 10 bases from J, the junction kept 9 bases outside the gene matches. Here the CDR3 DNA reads TGTGCCAGCAGTCGGACAGGAGGGAGACCCCAGCATTTT. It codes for CASSRTGGRPQHF.

This chain's CDR3 is CASSLAGVQQYF. The CDR3 nucleotides read TGTGCCAGCAGTTTGGCGGGGGTGCAGCAGTACTTC. The genes are TRBV27 and TRBJ2-7; 7 nucleotides align to TRBD2. The germline gives CDR1 MNHEY, CDR2 SMNVEV (reference sequence). This CDR3 comprises 12 residues. V dropped 3 bases and J dropped 8; count of bases not matched to a gene: 4.

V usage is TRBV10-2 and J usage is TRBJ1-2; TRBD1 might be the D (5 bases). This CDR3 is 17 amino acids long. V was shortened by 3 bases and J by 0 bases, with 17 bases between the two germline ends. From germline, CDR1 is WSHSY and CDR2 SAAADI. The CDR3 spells CASSDPRARPTNYGYTF. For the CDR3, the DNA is TGCGCCAGCAGTGACCCCAGGGCCCGGCCGACTAACTATGGCTACACCTTC.

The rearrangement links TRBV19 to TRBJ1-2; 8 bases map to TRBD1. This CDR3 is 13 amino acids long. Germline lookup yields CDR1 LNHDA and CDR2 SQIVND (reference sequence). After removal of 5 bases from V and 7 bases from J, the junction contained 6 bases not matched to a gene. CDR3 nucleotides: TGTGCCAGTAGTGACCCAGGGGGCTTTGGCTACACCTTC. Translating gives CASSDPGGFGYTF.